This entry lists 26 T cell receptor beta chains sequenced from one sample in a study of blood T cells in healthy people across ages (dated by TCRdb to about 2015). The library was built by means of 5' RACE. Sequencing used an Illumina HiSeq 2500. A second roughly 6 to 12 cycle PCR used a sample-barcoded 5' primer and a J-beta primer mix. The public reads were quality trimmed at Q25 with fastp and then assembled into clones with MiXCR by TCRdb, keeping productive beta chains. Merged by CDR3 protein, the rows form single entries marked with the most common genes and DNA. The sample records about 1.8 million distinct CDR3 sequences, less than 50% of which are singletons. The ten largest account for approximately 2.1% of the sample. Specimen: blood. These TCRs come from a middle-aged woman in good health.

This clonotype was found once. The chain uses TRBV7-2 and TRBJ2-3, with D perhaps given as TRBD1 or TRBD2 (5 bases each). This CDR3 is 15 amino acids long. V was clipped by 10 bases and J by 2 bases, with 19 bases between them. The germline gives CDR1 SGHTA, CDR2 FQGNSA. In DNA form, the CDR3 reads TGTGCCACCCCACACAGCGGACAACACACAGATACGCAGTATTTT. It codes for CATPHSGQHTDTQYF.

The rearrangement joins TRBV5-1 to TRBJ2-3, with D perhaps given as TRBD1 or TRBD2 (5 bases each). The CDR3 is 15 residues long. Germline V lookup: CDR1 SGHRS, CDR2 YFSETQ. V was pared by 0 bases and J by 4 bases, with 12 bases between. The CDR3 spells CASSLVGVVADTQYF. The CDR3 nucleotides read TGCGCCAGCAGCTTGGTGGGGGTAGTAGCAGATACGCAGTATTTT.

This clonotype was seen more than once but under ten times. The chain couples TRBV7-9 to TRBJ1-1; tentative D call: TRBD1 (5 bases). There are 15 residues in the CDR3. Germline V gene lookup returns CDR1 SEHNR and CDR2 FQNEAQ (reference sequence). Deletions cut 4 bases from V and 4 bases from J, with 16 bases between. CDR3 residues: CASSYPGLRGTEAFF. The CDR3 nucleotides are TGTGCCAGCAGCTACCCGGGACTCCGGGGCACTGAAGCTTTCTTT.

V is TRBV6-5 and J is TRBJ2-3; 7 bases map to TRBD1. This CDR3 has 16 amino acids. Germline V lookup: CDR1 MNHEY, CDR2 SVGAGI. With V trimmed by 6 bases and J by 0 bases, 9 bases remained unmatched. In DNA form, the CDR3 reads TGTGCCAGCAGACGGGACAGCGTTAGGAGCACAGATACGCAGTATTTT. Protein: CASRRDSVRSTDTQYF.

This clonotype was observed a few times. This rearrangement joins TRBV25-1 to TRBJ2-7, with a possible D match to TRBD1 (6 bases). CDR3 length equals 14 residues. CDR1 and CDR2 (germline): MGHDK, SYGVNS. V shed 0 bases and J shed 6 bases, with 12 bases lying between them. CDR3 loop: CASSEYLDSPEQYF. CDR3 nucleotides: TGTGCCAGCAGTGAATATTTGGACAGCCCCGAGCAGTACTTC.

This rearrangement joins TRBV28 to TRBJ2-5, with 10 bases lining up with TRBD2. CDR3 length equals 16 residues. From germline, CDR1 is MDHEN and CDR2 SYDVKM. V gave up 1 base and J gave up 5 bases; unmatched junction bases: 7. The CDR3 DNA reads TGTGCCAGCAGTTTATCGGGGACTAGCGTACGGGAGACCCAGTACTTC. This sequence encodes CASSLSGTSVRETQYF.

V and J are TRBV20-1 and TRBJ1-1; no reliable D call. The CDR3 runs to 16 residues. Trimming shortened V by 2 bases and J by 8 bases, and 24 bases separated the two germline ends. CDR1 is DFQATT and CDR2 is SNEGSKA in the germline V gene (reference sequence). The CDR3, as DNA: TGCAGTGCTAGAATTCTGGCAGGTGGTTATGGCGGCGAAGCTTTCTTT. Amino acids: CSARILAGGYGGEAFF.

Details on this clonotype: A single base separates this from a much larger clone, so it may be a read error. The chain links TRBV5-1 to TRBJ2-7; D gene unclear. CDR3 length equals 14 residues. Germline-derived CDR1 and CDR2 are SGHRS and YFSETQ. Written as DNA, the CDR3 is TGCGCCAGCAGCTCCAGGACGGTCTCCTACCAGCAGTACTTC. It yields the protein CASSSRTVSYQQYF.

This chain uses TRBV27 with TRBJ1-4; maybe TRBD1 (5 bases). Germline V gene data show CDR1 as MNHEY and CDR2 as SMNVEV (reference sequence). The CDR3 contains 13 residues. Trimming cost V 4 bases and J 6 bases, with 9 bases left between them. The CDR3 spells CASSSRGHEKLFF. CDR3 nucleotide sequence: TGTGCCAGCAGTTCGCGGGGCCATGAAAAACTGTTTTTT.

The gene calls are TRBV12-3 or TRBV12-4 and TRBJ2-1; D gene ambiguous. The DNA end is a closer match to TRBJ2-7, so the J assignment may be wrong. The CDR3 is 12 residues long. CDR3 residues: CASRDTYNEQYF. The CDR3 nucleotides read TGTGCCAGCAGGGATACTTACAATGAGCAGTACTTC.

The DNA for the CDR3 is TGCAGCGGACAGGGGGCTGTGGACATTCAGTACTTC. The encoded protein is CSGQGAVDIQYF. This chain links TRBV20-1 with TRBJ2-7; the match to TRBD1 covers 11 bases. The DNA end is a closer match to TRBJ2-4, so the J assignment may be wrong. Germline V gene sequence: CDR1 DFQATT, CDR2 SNEGSKA (reference sequence). This CDR3 has 12 residues.

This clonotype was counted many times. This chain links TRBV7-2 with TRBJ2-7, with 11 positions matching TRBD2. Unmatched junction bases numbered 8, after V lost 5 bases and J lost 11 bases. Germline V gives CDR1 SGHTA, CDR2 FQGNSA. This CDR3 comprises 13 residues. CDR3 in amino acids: CASSREGLADKYF. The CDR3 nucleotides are TGTGCCAGCAGCAGAGAGGGACTAGCGGACAAGTACTTC.

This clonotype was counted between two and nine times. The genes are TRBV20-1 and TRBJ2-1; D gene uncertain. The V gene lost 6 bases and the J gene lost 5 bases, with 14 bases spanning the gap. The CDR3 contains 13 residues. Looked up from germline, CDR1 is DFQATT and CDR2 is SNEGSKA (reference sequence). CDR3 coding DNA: TGCAGTGCAGCCGCCCCTTCCCACAATGAGCAGTTCTTC. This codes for CSAAAPSHNEQFF.

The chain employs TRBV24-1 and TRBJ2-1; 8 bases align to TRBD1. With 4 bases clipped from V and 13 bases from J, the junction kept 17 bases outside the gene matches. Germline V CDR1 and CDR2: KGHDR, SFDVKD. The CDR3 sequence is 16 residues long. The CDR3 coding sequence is TGTGCCACCAGTGACCCAGACAGGGGATTGTTCGAGACCCAGTTCTTC. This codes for CATSDPDRGLFETQFF.

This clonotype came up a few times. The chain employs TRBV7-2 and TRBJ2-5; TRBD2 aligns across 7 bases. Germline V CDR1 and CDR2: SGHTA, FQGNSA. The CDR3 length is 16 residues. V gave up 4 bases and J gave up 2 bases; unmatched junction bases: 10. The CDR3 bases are TGTGCCAGCAGCTCCGATGCGGGGGTGGCACAAGAGACCCAGTACTTC. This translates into CASSSDAGVAQETQYF.

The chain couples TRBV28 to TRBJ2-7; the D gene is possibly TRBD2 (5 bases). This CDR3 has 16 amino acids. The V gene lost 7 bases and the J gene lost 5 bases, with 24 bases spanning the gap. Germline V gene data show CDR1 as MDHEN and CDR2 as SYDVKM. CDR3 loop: CASNPEVGPSSHEQYF. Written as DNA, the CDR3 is TGTGCCAGCAACCCGGAGGTCGGCCCTTCATCCCACGAGCAGTACTTC.

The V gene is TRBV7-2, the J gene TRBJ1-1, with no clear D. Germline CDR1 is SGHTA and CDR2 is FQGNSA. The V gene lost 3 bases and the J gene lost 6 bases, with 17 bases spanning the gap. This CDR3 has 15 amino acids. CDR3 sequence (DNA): TGTGCCAGCAGCTTCATCGGGGTCAGAGGACCTGAAGCTTTCTTT. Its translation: CASSFIGVRGPEAFF. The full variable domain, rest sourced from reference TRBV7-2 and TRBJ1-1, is GAGVSQSPSNKVTEKGKDVELRCDPISGHTALYWYRQSLGQGLEFLIYFQGNSAPDKSGLPSDRFSAERTGGSVSTLTIQRTQQEDSAVYLCASSFIGVRGPEAFFGQGTRLTVV.

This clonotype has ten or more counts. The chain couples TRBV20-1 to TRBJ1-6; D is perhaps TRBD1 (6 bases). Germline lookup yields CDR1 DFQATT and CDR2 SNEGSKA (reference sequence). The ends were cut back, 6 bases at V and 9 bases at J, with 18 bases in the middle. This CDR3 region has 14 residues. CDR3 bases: TGCAGTGCCAAAACGACAGGAGACAGTTCACCCCTCCACTTT. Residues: CSAKTTGDSSPLHF.

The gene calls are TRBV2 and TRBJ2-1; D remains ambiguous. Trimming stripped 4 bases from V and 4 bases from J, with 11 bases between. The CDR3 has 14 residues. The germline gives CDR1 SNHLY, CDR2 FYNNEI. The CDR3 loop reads CASSGGYTYNEQFF. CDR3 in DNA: TGTGCCAGCAGTGGCGGTTACACTTACAATGAGCAGTTCTTC.

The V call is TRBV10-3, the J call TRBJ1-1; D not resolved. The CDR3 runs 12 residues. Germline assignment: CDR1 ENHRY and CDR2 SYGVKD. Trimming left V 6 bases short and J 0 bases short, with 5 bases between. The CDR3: CAIRGMNTEAFF. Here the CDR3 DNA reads TGTGCCATCAGGGGGATGAACACTGAAGCTTTCTTT.

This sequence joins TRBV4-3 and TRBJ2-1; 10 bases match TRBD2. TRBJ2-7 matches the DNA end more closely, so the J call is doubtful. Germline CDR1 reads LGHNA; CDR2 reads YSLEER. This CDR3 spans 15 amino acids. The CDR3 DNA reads TGCGCCAGCAGCGCAGGGACTAGCGTACACAATGAGCAGTACTTC. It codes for CASSAGTSVHNEQYF.

The CDR3 nucleotides read TGTGCCAGCAGTGCCCGGGGGCTGGGGAATGAGCAGTTCTTC. Translated, it gives CASSARGLGNEQFF. The chain uses TRBV2 and TRBJ2-1; D possibly uses TRBD1 or TRBD2 (6 bases each). Deletions cut 4 bases from V and 7 bases from J, with 14 bases between. Looked up from germline, CDR1 is SNHLY and CDR2 is FYNNEI. The CDR3 consists of 14 residues.

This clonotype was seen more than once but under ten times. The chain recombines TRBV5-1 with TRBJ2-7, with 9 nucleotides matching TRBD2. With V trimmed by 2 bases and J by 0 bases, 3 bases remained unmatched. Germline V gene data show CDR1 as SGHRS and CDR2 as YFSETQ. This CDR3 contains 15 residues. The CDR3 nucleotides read TGCGCCAGCAGCTTAGCTAGCGGGGTCTCCTACGAGCAGTACTTC. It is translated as CASSLASGVSYEQYF.

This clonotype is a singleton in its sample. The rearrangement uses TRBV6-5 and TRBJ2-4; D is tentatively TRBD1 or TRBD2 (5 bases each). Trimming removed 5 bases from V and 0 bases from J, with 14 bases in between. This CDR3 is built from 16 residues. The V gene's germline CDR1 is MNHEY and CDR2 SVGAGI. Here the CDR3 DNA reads TGTGCCAGCAGTCCGAGATCCGGGACAGCCAAAAACATTCAGTACTTC. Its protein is CASSPRSGTAKNIQYF.

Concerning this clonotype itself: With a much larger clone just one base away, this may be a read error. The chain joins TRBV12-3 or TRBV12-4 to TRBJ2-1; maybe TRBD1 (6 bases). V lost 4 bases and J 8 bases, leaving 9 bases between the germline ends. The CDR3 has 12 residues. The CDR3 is CASSSGDDEQFF. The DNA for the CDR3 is TGTGCCAGCAGTTCAGGGGATGATGAGCAGTTCTTC.

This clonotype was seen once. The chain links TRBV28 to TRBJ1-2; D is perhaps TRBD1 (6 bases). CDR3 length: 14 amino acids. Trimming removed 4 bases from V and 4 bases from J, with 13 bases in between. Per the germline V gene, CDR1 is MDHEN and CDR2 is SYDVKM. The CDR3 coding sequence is TGTGCCAGCAGTTCTGGAGGACAGAGCTATGGCTACACCTTC. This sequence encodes CASSSGGQSYGYTF.